This T cell receptor (beta chain) was captured by sequencing in a study of CD8+ T cells in alopecia areata. Whole-study findings and limits: Higher clonality was seen in lesional scalp than in normal scalp, especially in alopecia totalis/universalis. Sharing of TCRs across patients appeared less clear than in mice, possibly for HLA-related reasons.

Investigators isolated RNA and reverse transcribed it into cDNA to act as the sequencing template. Libraries were prepared by immunoSEQ multiplex PCR; TCRdb keeps only in-frame clonotypes and omits some of them. Of roughly 30,000 clones listed, approximately 60% are singletons. V was shortened by 3 bases and J by 4 bases, with 13 bases between the two germline ends. The CDR3 contains 13 residues. Germline values: CDR1 GTSNPN, CDR2 SVGIG (reference sequence). As part of sample collection, lesional scalp punch biopsies and peripheral blood were taken from alopecia areata patients. On this clone itself: Its cognate antigen is unknown. Other DNA sequences in the same sample also yield this CDR3.

This TCR came from a human donor with alopecia areata. The sample consisted of NKG2D-high CD8+ T cells sorted from blood. This chain connects TRBV30 to TRBJ2-7; possible D gene TRBD1, 6 bases. CDR3 in DNA: TGTGCCTGGAGCGTGGGGGCGGCGTACGAGCAGTACTTC. As protein: CAWSVGAAYEQYF.